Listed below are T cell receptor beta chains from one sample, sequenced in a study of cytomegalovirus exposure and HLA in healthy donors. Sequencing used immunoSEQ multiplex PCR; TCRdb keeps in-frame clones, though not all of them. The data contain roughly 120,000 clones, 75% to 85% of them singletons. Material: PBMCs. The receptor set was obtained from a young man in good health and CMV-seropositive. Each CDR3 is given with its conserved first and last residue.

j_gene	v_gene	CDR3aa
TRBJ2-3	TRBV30	CAGREGVAGAGDTQYF
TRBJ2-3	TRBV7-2	CASSLAPGGVDTQYF
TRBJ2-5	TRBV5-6	CASSLGPGGQYF
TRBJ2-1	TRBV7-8	CASSLGGLGEQFF
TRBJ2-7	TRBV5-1	CASSLAQSYEQYF
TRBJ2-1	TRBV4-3	CASSQSDSYNEQFF
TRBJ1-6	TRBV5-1	CASSLVGTGDSPLHF
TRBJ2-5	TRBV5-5	CASSLPRLAGSQETQYF
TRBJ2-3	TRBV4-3	CASSQSGQSTDTQYF
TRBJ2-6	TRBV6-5	CASSYMESGANVLTF
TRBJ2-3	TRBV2	CASSEFRGGTDTQYF
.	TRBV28	CASSFRGEGRDEQYF
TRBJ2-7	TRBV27	CASSPGTAASNEQYF
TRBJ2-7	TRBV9	CASSVEDRGSYEQYF
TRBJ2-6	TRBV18	CASSPDRASGANVLTF
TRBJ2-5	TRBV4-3	CASSQVAWETQYF
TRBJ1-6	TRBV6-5	CASSGAFGGDSPLHF
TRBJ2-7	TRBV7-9	CASSLIAGGHYEQYF
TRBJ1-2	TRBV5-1	CASSPELDRVYGYTF
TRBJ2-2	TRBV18	CASSPQPSGNTGELFF
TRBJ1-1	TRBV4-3	CASSHIQTGRTEAFF
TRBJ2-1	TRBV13	CASSSGLAGDNEQFF
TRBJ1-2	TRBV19	CASIRSGGLGYGYTF
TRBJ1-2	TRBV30	CAWRPPRRGLGYGYTF
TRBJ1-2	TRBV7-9	CASSQLTGSGGYTF
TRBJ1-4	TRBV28	CASSLSGWVGKLFF
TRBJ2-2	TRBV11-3	CASSPTSSTGELFF
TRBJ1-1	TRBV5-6	CASSILSSTTEAFF
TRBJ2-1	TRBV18	CASSRSGRAYNEQFF
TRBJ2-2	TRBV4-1	CASSPSGAATGELFF
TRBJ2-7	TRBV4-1	CASSPRTAGEQYF
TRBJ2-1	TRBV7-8	CASSPGLAGGIYNEQFF
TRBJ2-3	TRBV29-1	CSVAPLAGGLAQYF
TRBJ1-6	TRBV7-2	CASSSGRDNSPLHF
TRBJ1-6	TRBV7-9	CASSPLTGEGSPLHF
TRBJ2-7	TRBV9	CASSPRGSGSYEQYF
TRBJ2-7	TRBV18	CASSPGTSGSYEQYF
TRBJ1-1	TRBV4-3	CASSQEVGHLNTEAFF
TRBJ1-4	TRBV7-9	CASSLGSGTQGKLFF
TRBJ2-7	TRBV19	CASSFSGAYEQYF
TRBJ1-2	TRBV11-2	CASSFTGGVFPGGYTF
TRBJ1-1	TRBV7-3	CASSLMGQGTEAFF
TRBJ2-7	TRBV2	CASSVQGNYEQYF
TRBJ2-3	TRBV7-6	CASSLKPSGGATDTQYF